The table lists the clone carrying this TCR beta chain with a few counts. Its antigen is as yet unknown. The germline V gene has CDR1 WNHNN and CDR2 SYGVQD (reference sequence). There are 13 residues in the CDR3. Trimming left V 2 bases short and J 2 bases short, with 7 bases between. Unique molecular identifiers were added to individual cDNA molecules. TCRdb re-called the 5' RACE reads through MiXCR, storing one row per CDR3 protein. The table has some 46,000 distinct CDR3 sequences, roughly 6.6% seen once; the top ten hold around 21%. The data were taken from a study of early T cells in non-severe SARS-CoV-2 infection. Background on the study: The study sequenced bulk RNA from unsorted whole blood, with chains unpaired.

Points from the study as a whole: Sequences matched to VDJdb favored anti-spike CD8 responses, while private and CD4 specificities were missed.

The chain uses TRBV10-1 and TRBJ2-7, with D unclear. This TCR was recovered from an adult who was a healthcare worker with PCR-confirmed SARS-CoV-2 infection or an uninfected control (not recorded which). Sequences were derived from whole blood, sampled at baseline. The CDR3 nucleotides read TGCGCCAGCAGTGAGGGGGTCCCCTACGAGCAGTACTTC. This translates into CASSEGVPYEQYF.